This T cell receptor (beta chain) was identified during a study of T cell responses to AZD1222 COVID-19 vaccine. General study points: Rises in breadth and depth of Spike-specific TCRs came after two AZD1222 doses. Most donors were white British, females outnumbered males, and clonal diversity was possibly underestimated. Spike was spanned by vaccine-associated CD4 TCRs, which were dominant at 160-218 and 743-854.

It was second doses at about 4 or about 12 weeks that were pooled. The CDR3 covers 11 residues. Germline V CDR1 and CDR2: MNHNS, SASEGT. Deletions cut 6 bases from V and 6 bases from J, with 9 bases between. Remarks on this clone: Its specificity is unknown.

The data were produced by immunoSEQ multiplex PCR, yet TCRdb's version contains in-frame clones alone and is incomplete. Of approximately 35,000 clones in the sample, over 75% were seen once. The TCR comes from an adult who received the AZD1222 COVID-19 vaccine. The rearrangement joins TRBV6-1 to TRBJ2-7, with D perhaps matching TRBD1 (5 bases). The source was peripheral blood, collected 28 days after the second AZD1222 dose. The DNA for the CDR3 is TGTGCCAGCAGACAGGCACTCGAGCAGTACTTC. This gives the protein CASRQALEQYF.